This entry lists 26 T cell receptor beta chains sequenced from one sample in a study of naive and memory T cell subsets. Both TRBC1 and TRBC2 were covered by a beta constant-region primer of two equimolar oligonucleotides. TCRdb recomputed calls from the UMI-ligation and nested PCR reads with MiXCR, one row per CDR3 protein. The data show roughly 140,000 distinct CDR3 sequences, approximately 15% seen once. Sequencing was carried out using naive CD4+ T cells from blood. These receptors originate from a human donor in good health.

This clonotype occurred a few times. The chain links TRBV29-1 to TRBJ1-2; no clear D gene. Trimming took off 7 bases at V and 2 bases at J, with 14 bases between the two ends. The CDR3 has 13 residues. Germline-derived CDR1 and CDR2 are SQVTM and ANQGSEA. CDR3 amino acids: CSAEALGNYGYTF. Here the CDR3 DNA reads TGCAGCGCAGAGGCGTTAGGGAACTATGGCTACACCTTC.

V is TRBV27 and J is TRBJ2-7, with D hard to call. V lost 4 bases, J lost 6 bases, and 10 bases lay in between. The CDR3 length is 12 residues. From germline, CDR1 is MNHEY and CDR2 SMNVEV (reference sequence). In DNA form, the CDR3 reads TGTGCCAGCAGTTGTGGGCTAGGCGAGCAGTACTTC. Its protein product is CASSCGLGEQYF.

V is TRBV11-1 and J is TRBJ2-3, with 11 bases identical to TRBD2. CDR1 SGHAT and CDR2 FQDESV come from the germline V gene (reference sequence). With V trimmed by 5 bases and J by 3 bases, 4 bases remained unmatched. The CDR3 consists of 15 residues. CDR3 nucleotide sequence: TGTGCCAGCAGCCGGAGACTAGCGGGAACAGATACGCAGTATTTT. The encoded protein is CASSRRLAGTDTQYF.

The rearrangement links TRBV15 to TRBJ2-2; 9 bases align to TRBD2. Per the germline V gene, CDR1 is LNHNV and CDR2 is YYDKDF (reference sequence). The V gene end was trimmed by 6 bases and the J gene end by 4 bases; junction bases not matched to a gene: 0. This CDR3 spans 13 amino acids. CDR3 sequence: CATRTSGTGELFF. The CDR3 DNA follows: TGTGCCACCAGGACTAGCGGCACCGGGGAGCTGTTTTTT.

This chain uses TRBV10-3 with TRBJ2-3, with 8 bases matching TRBD1. There are 14 residues in the CDR3. V lost 4 bases and J lost 3; bases outside the gene matches: 3. Germline V CDR1 and CDR2: ENHRY, SYGVKD. The CDR3 sequence: CAISGDRFTDTQYF. The CDR3 DNA sequence: TGTGCCATCAGTGGGGACAGGTTTACAGATACGCAGTATTTT.

This clonotype was counted a few times. The chain is built from TRBV20-1 and TRBJ2-3; D perhaps matches TRBD1 (5 bases). Trimming left V 5 bases short and J 2 bases short, with 11 bases between. CDR3 length: 13 amino acids. Germline V lookup: CDR1 DFQATT, CDR2 SNEGSKA (reference sequence). The CDR3 here is CSAGAALTDTQYF. CDR3 sequence (DNA): TGCAGTGCTGGGGCAGCGCTCACAGATACGCAGTATTTT.

The chain couples TRBV12-3 or TRBV12-4 to TRBJ2-3; D is undetermined. The CDR3 contains 14 residues. Trimming shortened V by 4 bases and J by 2 bases, and 10 bases separated the two germline ends. The CDR3 reads CASSSYIFTDTQYF. CDR3 DNA sequence: TGTGCCAGCAGTTCATACATATTCACAGATACGCAGTATTTT.

The rearrangement joins TRBV14 to TRBJ2-1; TRBD2 aligns across 9 bases. Per germline, CDR1 SGHDN and CDR2 FVKESK. V was pared by 1 base and J by 0 bases, with 7 bases of the junction left unmatched. The CDR3 has 18 amino acids. The CDR3 DNA reads TGTGCCAGCAGCCAAGGAGGTCTAGCGGGAACCTCCTACAATGAGCAGTTCTTC. It codes for CASSQGGLAGTSYNEQFF.

This clonotype was counted a few times. J is TRBJ1-2 and V is TRBV12-3 or TRBV12-4; D is ambiguous. Trimming took 5 bases from V and 4 from J, leaving 14 bases between them. This CDR3 has 14 amino acids. CDR3 nucleotide sequence: TGTGCCAGCAGTCCCAGGACGGAAGTCTATGGCTACACCTTC. The encoded protein is CASSPRTEVYGYTF.

This clonotype came up many times. V is TRBV7-2 and J is TRBJ2-3, with D perhaps matching TRBD2 (6 bases). Germline CDR1 and CDR2: SGHTA and FQGNSA. With 1 base removed from V and 2 bases from J, the gap between germline ends came to 13 bases. This CDR3 is 16 amino acids long. CDR3 coding DNA: TGTGCCAGCAGCTTAGTTCGGGCTAGCGACACAGATACGCAGTATTTT. This encodes CASSLVRASDTDTQYF.

Notes on this clonotype: The junction departs from germline at one end; a sequencing error may be responsible. The chain is built from TRBV12-3 or TRBV12-4 and TRBJ1-5; D unresolved. The CDR3 extends over 12 amino acids. The DNA of the CDR3 is TGTGCCACCAGTTCTGATAAATCGCCCCAGCATTTT. This gives the protein CATSSDKSPQHF.

This clonotype has a handful of counts. The V call is TRBV6-5, the J call TRBJ2-3, with 11 bases aligning to TRBD2. The germline V gene encodes CDR1 MNHEY and CDR2 SVGAGI. There are 15 residues in the CDR3. V dropped 0 bases and J dropped 8; count of bases not matched to a gene: 4. The CDR3 bases are TGTGCCAGCAGTTACTCTCTACTAGCGGGAGCTACGCAGTATTTT. This sequence encodes CASSYSLLAGATQYF.

This clonotype was observed a few times. The V and J genes are TRBV27 and TRBJ1-3; D not certain. There are 13 residues in the CDR3. Germline V gene lookup returns CDR1 MNHEY and CDR2 SMNVEV (reference sequence). Trimming pared 6 bases from V and 7 bases from J, leaving 13 bases between. In DNA, the CDR3 is TGTGCCAGCAGAGCACTAGGAGTCAACACCATATATTTT. It encodes CASRALGVNTIYF.

The chain couples TRBV5-1 to TRBJ1-1, with D maybe TRBD1 (5 bases). V was cut by 1 base and J by 1 base, with 11 bases left in between. The CDR3 contains 15 residues. Germline CDR1 reads SGHRS; CDR2 reads YFSETQ. The CDR3 bases are TGCGCCAGCAGCTTGAGGTCGGGGCAGAACACTGAAGCTTTCTTT. As protein: CASSLRSGQNTEAFF. The full variable domain, completed using reference TRBV5-1 and TRBJ1-1, is KAGVTQTPRYLIKTRGQQVTLSCSPISGHRSVSWYQQTPGQGLQFLFEYFSETQRNKGNFPGRFSGRQFSNSRSEMNVSTLELGDSALYLCASSLRSGQNTEAFFGQGTRLTVV.

This clonotype was detected a few times. The rearrangement uses TRBV12-3 or TRBV12-4 and TRBJ2-7; no reliable D call. V was shortened by 0 bases and J by 3 bases, with 15 bases between the two germline ends. The CDR3 is made up of 16 amino acids. The CDR3 loop reads CASSLAYRAHNYEQYF. Here the CDR3 DNA reads TGTGCCAGCAGTTTAGCGTATAGGGCACACAACTACGAGCAGTACTTC.

This clonotype occurred a few times. The rearrangement joins TRBV28 to TRBJ2-7, with D tentatively TRBD1 (6 bases). Trimming removed 6 bases at V and 0 bases at J, with 15 bases between. This CDR3 has 15 amino acids. Germline lookup yields CDR1 MDHEN and CDR2 SYDVKM. The CDR3 DNA follows: TGTGCCAGCAGCGAGGACCGAGGGGGCTCCTACGAGCAGTACTTC. Translated, it gives CASSEDRGGSYEQYF.

The sample holds one count of this clonotype. The chain joins TRBV30 to TRBJ1-6; TRBD1 might be the D (6 bases). Germline-derived CDR1 and CDR2 are GTSNPN and SVGIG (reference sequence). This CDR3 comprises 16 residues. Trimming removed 1 base at V and 0 bases at J, with 10 bases between. Written as DNA, the CDR3 is TGTGCCTGGAGTGGCGACAGGAGCTCCTATAATTCACCCCTCCACTTT. This codes for CAWSGDRSSYNSPLHF.

The V gene is TRBV18, the J gene TRBJ2-2; 7 nucleotides match TRBD1. Trimming cost V 0 bases and J 3 bases; bases outside gene matches: 4. The CDR3 extends over 16 amino acids. From germline, CDR1 is KGHSH and CDR2 LQKENI. CDR3 loop: CASSPPNRGYTGELFF. For the CDR3, the DNA is TGTGCCAGCTCACCACCGAACAGGGGATACACCGGGGAGCTGTTTTTT.

The chain links TRBV29-1 to TRBJ2-7, with a weak D call TRBD2 (5 bases). The CDR3 loop spans 13 amino acids. Germline V gene sequence: CDR1 SQVTM, CDR2 ANQGSEA. Trimming pared 5 bases from V and 5 bases from J, leaving 16 bases between. CDR3: CSVRQDSLDEQYF. DNA of the CDR3: TGCAGCGTTAGGCAGGACTCCCTAGACGAGCAGTACTTC.

This clonotype turned up a few times. The CDR3 nucleotides are TGCAGTGCTATACAAGGCTCAGGGGGTAGCAATCAGCCCCAGCATTTT. Amino acids: CSAIQGSGGSNQPQHF. The chain links TRBV20-1 to TRBJ1-5; 7 nucleotides line up with TRBD1. The germline CDR1 and CDR2 sequences are DFQATT and SNEGSKA (reference sequence). CDR3 size: 16 residues. Trimming cost V 4 bases and J 0 bases; bases outside gene matches: 9.

This clonotype was recorded a few times. The chain has TRBV2 and TRBJ2-7; 9 positions match TRBD2. J lost 6 bases, V lost 6 bases, and 12 bases had no gene match. CDR1 and CDR2 from the germline V gene are SNHLY and FYNNEI. This CDR3 has 15 amino acids. CDR3 bases: TGTGCCAGCAGCAAAGTAGCGGGAGCTTGGACCGAGCAGTACTTC. This sequence encodes CASSKVAGAWTEQYF.

Only a few counts were recorded for this clonotype. CDR3 bases: TGTGCCAGCTCACCACCGGGGCCAGCTGACTACGAGCAGTACTTC. Protein product: CASSPPGPADYEQYF. The chain couples TRBV18 to TRBJ2-7, with D possibly TRBD1 on 5 matching bases. This CDR3 comprises 15 residues. Germline CDR1 reads KGHSH; CDR2 reads LQKENI. V lost 0 bases and J lost 3, with 12 bases in between.

The rearrangement links TRBV25-1 to TRBJ2-1; D remains ambiguous. V lost 0 bases and J lost 4, with 10 bases in between. The germline V gene encodes CDR1 MGHDK and CDR2 SYGVNS. There are 15 residues in the CDR3. The CDR3 is CASSEYENQYNEQFF. CDR3 bases: TGTGCCAGCAGTGAATACGAGAACCAATACAATGAGCAGTTCTTC.

This clonotype was observed a handful of times. CDR3 nucleotides: TGTGCCAGCAGTTACTCTGGAAACTCCTACGAGCAGTACTTC. The encoded protein is CASSYSGNSYEQYF. The chain employs TRBV6-5 and TRBJ2-7; D is undetermined. The CDR3 has 14 residues. Germline assignment: CDR1 MNHEY and CDR2 SVGAGI. The V gene lost 0 bases and the J gene lost 0 bases, with 6 bases spanning the gap.

This clonotype showed up just once. V gene TRBV18 combines with J gene TRBJ2-1; 9 nucleotides align to TRBD2. In germline, CDR1 is KGHSH, CDR2 LQKENI. There are 15 residues in the CDR3. V was pared by 2 bases and J by 3 bases, with 2 bases of the junction left unmatched. The CDR3 nucleotides are TGTGCCAGCTCACCAGCGGGGGGGGACTACAATGAGCAGTTCTTC. It yields the protein CASSPAGGDYNEQFF.

V gene TRBV30 combines with J gene TRBJ1-5; D might be TRBD1 (5 bases). Germline V lookup: CDR1 GTSNPN, CDR2 SVGIG (reference sequence). V lost 2 bases, J lost 5 bases, and 10 bases lay in between. The CDR3 is 13 amino acids. The CDR3 loop is CAWSQQEYQPQHF. The CDR3 DNA reads TGTGCCTGGAGTCAACAGGAATATCAGCCCCAGCATTTT.